This T cell receptor (beta chain) is from a study of OX40 agonist ivuxolimab in advanced cancers. Here immunoSEQ multiplex PCR was the method, and the copy in TCRdb shows in-frame clones only, minus some. The repertoire holds roughly 14,000 clones, with 82% as singletons. In germline, CDR1 is SGHRS, CDR2 YFSETQ. V lost 2 bases to trimming and J lost 5 bases, with 16 bases between them. The CDR3 is 15 residues long. This sequence originates from an adult with an advanced solid tumor such as melanoma, head and neck, liver or kidney cancer. The input for sequencing was CD4+ or CD8+ T cells sorted from blood, taken in a trial of the OX40 agonist ivuxolimab. The rearrangement uses TRBV5-1 and TRBJ1-2; the D gene is possibly TRBD1 (5 bases). CDR3 in DNA: TGCGCCAGCAGCTTAACAACCGACAGCCCTTATGGCTACACCTTC. Amino acid sequence: CASSLTTDSPYGYTF. Full variable domain (outside the CDR3, taken from reference TRBV5-1 and TRBJ1-2): KAGVTQTPRYLIKTRGQQVTLSCSPISGHRSVSWYQQTPGQGLQFLFEYFSETQRNKGNFPGRFSGRQFSNSRSEMNVSTLELGDSALYLCASSLTTDSPYGYTFGSGTRLTVV.